The TCR beta chain described here comes from a study of beta chain features in type 1 diabetes. The study, taken as a whole, reports: TCRB CDR3s were moderately but significantly shorter in Type 1 diabetes patients in all four CD4+ subsets.

Comment on this clone: Its specificity is unknown.

The entirety of the isolated RNA underwent reverse transcription, so expressed TCRB transcripts were sequenced. Naive, central memory and regulatory T cell samples averaged about 3.57 million reads. Repertoires were generated with immunoSEQ multiplex PCR, while TCRdb's copy carries only in-frame clones and drops some. The table includes about 240,000 clones, 27% detected once. The V end was cut by 4 bases, the J end by 14 bases, with 20 bases between. Looked up from germline, CDR1 is SGHTA and CDR2 is FQGNSA. The length of the CDR3 is 13 residues. What was sequenced was central memory CD4+ T cells from blood. This clonotype was sampled from a man aged 25 to 40 in good health. This chain uses TRBV7-2 with TRBJ2-5, with no clear D. CDR3 nucleotides: TGTGCCAGCAGCTCCGACGCCTCAACTCCCCCTTACTTC. This codes for CASSSDASTPPYF.